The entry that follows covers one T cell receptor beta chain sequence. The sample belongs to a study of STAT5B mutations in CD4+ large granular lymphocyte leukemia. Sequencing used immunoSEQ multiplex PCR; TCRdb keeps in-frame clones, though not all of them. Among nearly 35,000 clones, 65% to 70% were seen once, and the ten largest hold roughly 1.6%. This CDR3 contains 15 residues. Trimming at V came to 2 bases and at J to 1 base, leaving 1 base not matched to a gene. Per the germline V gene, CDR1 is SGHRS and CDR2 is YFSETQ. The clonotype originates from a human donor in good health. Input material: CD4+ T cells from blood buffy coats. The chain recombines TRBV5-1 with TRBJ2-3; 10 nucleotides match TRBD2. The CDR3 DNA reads TGCGCCAGCAGCTTAGGGACTAGCGGCACAGATACGCAGTATTTT. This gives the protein CASSLGTSGTDTQYF.